One sample yielded the 3 T cell receptor beta chains listed below, sequenced in a study of neurological immune-mediated disorders. TCRdb redid the calling of the 5' RACE reads with MiXCR, one entry per CDR3 protein. The sample records fewer than 60,000 distinct CDR3 sequences, 13% being singletons. Regarding time point: longitudinal time-point 2. The sequencing input was PBMCs. These receptors came from a male donor with HTLV-1-associated myelopathy (HAM/TSP).

This clonotype is categorized as medium-sized. The chain recombines TRBV4-3 with TRBJ2-7, with unresolved D. Trimming took off 4 bases at V and 6 bases at J, with 22 bases between the two ends. The V gene's germline CDR1 is LGHNA and CDR2 YSLEER. The CDR3 has 16 residues. The CDR3 region is CASSPTTPGLPSEQYF. The CDR3, as DNA: TGCGCCAGCAGCCCTACCACCCCGGGCCTGCCGTCCGAGCAGTACTTC.

There are many counts of this clonotype. The V call is TRBV5-1, the J call TRBJ2-2; no reliable D call. The CDR3 sequence is 15 residues long. From germline, CDR1 is SGHRS and CDR2 YFSETQ. Trimming shortened V by 0 bases and J by 0 bases, and 6 bases separated the two germline ends. Written as DNA, the CDR3 is TGCGCCAGCAGCTTGGATCCAACGAACACCGGGGAGCTGTTTTTT. Its translation: CASSLDPTNTGELFF.

There are many counts of this clonotype. The V and J genes are TRBV10-3 and TRBJ2-2, with 7 bases that match TRBD1. The CDR3 runs to 15 residues. The V and J ends lost 6 bases and 0 bases, in that order; junction bases with no gene match: 4. The germline CDR1 and CDR2 sequences are ENHRY and SYGVKD. CDR3 residues: CAISGQATNTGELFF. Here the CDR3 DNA reads TGTGCCATCAGCGGACAGGCGACGAACACCGGGGAGCTGTTTTTT.